Sequencing of this T cell receptor beta chain was carried out in a study of read filtering for tumor transcriptome and immune sequencing. Study-level background: RNA-seq yielded only about 75 to 1,400 TCR reads, IR-seq about 3.5 to 10.27 million.

V was trimmed by 0 bases and J by 0 bases, leaving 9 bases between them. Germline assignment: CDR1 SQVTM and CDR2 ANQGSEA. CDR3 size: 15 residues. Findings of the study overall: This fraction held mixed bone marrow immune cells after CD138-negative sorting. Single-read clonotypes: about 81.9% of IR-seq clonotypes (around 4% of reads), more than 70% of RNA-seq clonotypes (around 48% of reads). Compared with RNA-seq, IR-seq gave much higher clonotype depth and reliability.

Molecular barcoded adaptors covering alpha/delta and beta/gamma chains were used on 400 to 450 ng RNA. From the reads, TCRdb called clonotypes with MiXCR, one entry per CDR3 protein. The data hold around 41,000 distinct CDR3 sequences, with roughly 10% observed a single time. This clonotype occurred many times. What it recognizes is unknown. This sequence was found in a donor aged 40 or older with multiple myeloma. V is TRBV29-1 and J is TRBJ2-1, with D unclear. Sample: a population of CD138-negative cells sorted from bone marrow. The CDR3 bases are TGCAGCGTTGAAGATCAGAGAAGCTCCTACAATGAGCAGTTCTTC. This sequence encodes CSVEDQRSSYNEQFF.